This record concerns one T cell receptor (beta chain) sequence. Amplification of the TCR beta CDR3 regions used RNA transcripts (as template). An opening RT-PCR round employed HTBI primers and preceded a second-round multiplex PCR. TCRdb itself ran the multiplex PCR reads through MiXCR, one entry per CDR3 protein. The top ten hold 8% to 9.5% of the sample, which has roughly 160,000 distinct CDR3 sequences, about two fifths seen once. This entry comes from a study of Graves' ophthalmopathy and Graves' hyperthyroidism. Germline loops: CDR1 MNHEY, CDR2 SVGAGI. This CDR3 has 14 residues. V shed 3 bases and J 6 bases; nucleotides not matched to a gene: 4.

Sequenced material: peripheral blood. The receptor was derived from a man aged 25 to 45 with Graves' ophthalmopathy. This chain connects TRBV6-5 to TRBJ1-5, with 8 bases identical to TRBD1. Here the CDR3 reads CASSYYRGSQPQHF. DNA of the CDR3: TGTGCCAGCAGTTATTACAGGGGGTCTCAGCCCCAGCATTTT.